This is a list of T cell receptor beta chains from one sample in a study of blood T cells in healthy people across ages. TCRdb passed the 5' RACE reads through MiXCR, listing each CDR3 protein once. The table has about 1.5 million distinct CDR3 sequences, roughly 43% seen once; the top ten hold approximately 4.1%. The sequencing input was blood. The receptors here all came from a woman under 30 in good health. CDR3s include the opening cysteine and the closing phenylalanine or tryptophan. The order of the fields is J gene, V gene, clone size, D gene, CDR3 protein, CDR3 DNA. The D gene is left open where the match is weak. Clone size is stated in some rows and not others, as once, few, many or a class when expanded.

j_gene: TRBJ1-2
v_gene: TRBV10-3
abundance: many
d_gene: NA
CDR3aa: CAISETGFANYGYTF
CDR3nt: TGTGCCATCAGTGAGACAGGGTTTGCTAACTATGGCTACACCTTC

j_gene: TRBJ2-1
v_gene: TRBV5-1
abundance: NA
d_gene: NA
CDR3aa: CASSVPAGTTGEQFF
CDR3nt: TGCGCCAGCAGCGTACCAGCGGGGACAACGGGTGAGCAGTTCTTC

j_gene: TRBJ2-7
v_gene: TRBV7-8
abundance: NA
d_gene: NA
CDR3aa: CASSLEASAAYEQYF
CDR3nt: TGTGCCAGCAGCTTAGAGGCCAGTGCCGCCTACGAGCAGTACTTC

j_gene: TRBJ1-5
v_gene: TRBV20-1
abundance: NA
d_gene: TRBD1
CDR3aa: CSAQDRVYQPQHF
CDR3nt: TGCAGTGCCCAAGACAGGGTTTATCAGCCCCAGCATTTT

j_gene: TRBJ2-7
v_gene: TRBV13
abundance: few
d_gene: TRBD2
CDR3aa: CASRTSGRKYEQYF
CDR3nt: TGTGCCAGCAGGACTAGCGGGAGGAAATACGAGCAGTACTTC

j_gene: TRBJ2-3
v_gene: TRBV7-9
abundance: few
d_gene: NA
CDR3aa: CASSLTETSTDTQYF
CDR3nt: TGTGCCAGCAGCTTAACCGAAACAAGCACAGATACGCAGTATTTT

j_gene: TRBJ1-3
v_gene: TRBV28
abundance: NA
d_gene: NA
CDR3aa: CASSSSQGWSGNTIYF
CDR3nt: TGTGCCAGCAGTTCGTCGCAGGGGTGGTCTGGAAACACCATATATTTT

j_gene: TRBJ2-5
v_gene: TRBV7-9
abundance: NA
d_gene: TRBD2
CDR3aa: CASSPQTSGLQETQYF
CDR3nt: TGTGCCAGCAGCCCGCAGACTAGCGGATTGCAAGAGACCCAGTACTTC

j_gene: TRBJ1-1
v_gene: TRBV4-1
abundance: NA
d_gene: NA
CDR3aa: CASSKAPGMNAEAFF
CDR3nt: TGCGCCAGCAGCAAAGCCCCGGGGATGAACGCTGAAGCTTTCTTT

j_gene: TRBJ1-2
v_gene: TRBV20-1
abundance: NA
d_gene: NA
CDR3aa: CSARARERGRDNYGYTF
CDR3nt: TGCAGTGCTAGAGCCCGGGAAAGGGGAAGGGATAACTATGGCTACACCTTC

j_gene: TRBJ2-7
v_gene: TRBV4-1
abundance: NA
d_gene: TRBD2
CDR3aa: CASSQGSGRGSSYEQYF
CDR3nt: TGCGCCAGCAGCCAAGGGTCTGGGCGGGGGAGCTCCTACGAGCAGTACTTC

j_gene: TRBJ2-7
v_gene: TRBV12-3/TRBV12-4
abundance: NA
d_gene: TRBD1
CDR3aa: CASRRQGTDEQYF
CDR3nt: TGTGCCAGCAGACGACAGGGGACAGACGAGCAGTACTTC

j_gene: TRBJ1-1
v_gene: TRBV29-1
abundance: NA
d_gene: TRBD1
CDR3aa: CSVGGQGAIREAFF
CDR3nt: TGCAGCGTGGGGGGACAGGGGGCGATTAGAGAAGCTTTCTTT

j_gene: TRBJ2-7
v_gene: TRBV20-1
abundance: NA
d_gene: NA
CDR3aa: CSASPGHAANYEQYF
CDR3nt: TGCAGTGCTAGTCCCGGACACGCTGCCAACTACGAGCAGTACTTC

j_gene: TRBJ1-6
v_gene: TRBV12-3/TRBV12-4
abundance: few
d_gene: TRBD1
CDR3aa: CASSVRQGRSYNSPLHF
CDR3nt: TGTGCCAGCAGTGTACGACAGGGAAGGTCCTATAATTCACCCCTCCACTTT

j_gene: TRBJ2-5
v_gene: TRBV12-3/TRBV12-4
abundance: few
d_gene: NA
CDR3aa: CASRARSQETQYF
CDR3nt: TGTGCCAGCAGGGCCCGATCCCAAGAGACCCAGTACTTC

j_gene: TRBJ1-5
v_gene: TRBV29-1
abundance: NA
d_gene: TRBD1
CDR3aa: CSPAGGTHYSNQPQHF
CDR3nt: TGCAGCCCCGCAGGGGGCACCCACTATAGCAATCAGCCCCAGCATTTT

j_gene: TRBJ2-7
v_gene: TRBV12-3/TRBV12-4
abundance: NA
d_gene: TRBD2
CDR3aa: CASSYLAGDSYEQYF
CDR3nt: TGTGCCAGCAGTTACCTAGCGGGAGACTCCTACGAGCAGTACTTC

j_gene: TRBJ1-1
v_gene: TRBV29-1
abundance: few
d_gene: TRBD1
CDR3aa: CSVGETGGTEAFF
CDR3nt: TGCAGCGTTGGAGAGACAGGGGGCACTGAAGCTTTCTTT

j_gene: TRBJ2-7
v_gene: TRBV21-1
abundance: NA
d_gene: NA
CDR3aa: CASSKGVTQYEQYF
CDR3nt: TGTGCCAGCAGCAAAGGTGTTACACAATACGAGCAGTACTTC

j_gene: TRBJ2-3
v_gene: TRBV24-1
abundance: few
d_gene: TRBD2
CDR3aa: CATSSPGTSGTDTQYF
CDR3nt: TGTGCCACCAGTTCACCCGGGACTAGCGGCACAGATACGCAGTATTTT

j_gene: TRBJ2-1
v_gene: TRBV11-2
abundance: NA
d_gene: NA
CDR3aa: CASSLGFSPEDEQFF
CDR3nt: TGTGCCAGCAGCTTAGGGTTCTCCCCGGAGGATGAGCAGTTCTTC